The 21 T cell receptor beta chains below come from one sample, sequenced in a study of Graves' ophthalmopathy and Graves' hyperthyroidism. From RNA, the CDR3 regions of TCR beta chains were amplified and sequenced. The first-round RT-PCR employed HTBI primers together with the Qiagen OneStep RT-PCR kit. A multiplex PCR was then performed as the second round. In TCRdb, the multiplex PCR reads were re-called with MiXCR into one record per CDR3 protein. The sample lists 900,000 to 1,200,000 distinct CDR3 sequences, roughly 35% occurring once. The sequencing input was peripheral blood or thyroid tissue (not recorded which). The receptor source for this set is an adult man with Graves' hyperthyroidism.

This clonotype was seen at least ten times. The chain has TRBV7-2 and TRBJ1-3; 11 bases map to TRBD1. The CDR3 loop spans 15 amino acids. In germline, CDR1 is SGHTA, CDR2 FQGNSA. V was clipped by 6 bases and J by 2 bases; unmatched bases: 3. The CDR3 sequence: CASRRTGGPGNTIYF. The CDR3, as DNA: TGTGCCAGCAGACGGACAGGGGGCCCTGGAAACACCATATATTTT. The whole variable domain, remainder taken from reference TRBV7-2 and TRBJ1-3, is GAGVSQSPSNKVTEKGKDVELRCDPISGHTALYWYRQSLGQGLEFLIYFQGNSAPDKSGLPSDRFSAERTGGSVSTLTIQRTQQEDSAVYLCASRRTGGPGNTIYFGEGSWLTVV.

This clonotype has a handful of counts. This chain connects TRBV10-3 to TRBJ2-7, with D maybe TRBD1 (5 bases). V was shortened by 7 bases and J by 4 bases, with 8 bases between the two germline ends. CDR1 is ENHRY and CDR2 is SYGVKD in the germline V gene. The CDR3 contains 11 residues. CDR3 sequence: CAIKGKYEQYF. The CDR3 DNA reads TGTGCCATCAAGGGGAAATACGAGCAGTACTTC.

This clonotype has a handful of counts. CDR3 region: CASSEQGDQETQYF. The CDR3 bases are TGTGCCAGCAGTGAACAGGGGGACCAAGAGACCCAGTACTTC. The chain joins TRBV12-3 or TRBV12-4 to TRBJ2-5; the match to TRBD1 covers 8 bases. Trimming took 5 bases from V and 0 from J; bases not matched to a gene: 2. The CDR3 has 14 residues.

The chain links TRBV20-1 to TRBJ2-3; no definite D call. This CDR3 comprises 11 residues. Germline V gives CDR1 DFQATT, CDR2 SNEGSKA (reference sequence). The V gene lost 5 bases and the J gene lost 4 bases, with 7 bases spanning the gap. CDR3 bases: TGCAGTGCTTGCCAGGCAGATACGCAGTATTTT. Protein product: CSACQADTQYF.

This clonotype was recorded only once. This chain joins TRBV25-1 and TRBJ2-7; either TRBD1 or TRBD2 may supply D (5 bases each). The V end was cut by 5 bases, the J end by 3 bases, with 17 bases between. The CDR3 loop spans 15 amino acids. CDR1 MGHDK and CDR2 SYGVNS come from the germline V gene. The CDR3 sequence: CASSQPGRIIYEQYF. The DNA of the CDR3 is TGTGCCAGCAGTCAGCCGGGACGGATAATCTACGAGCAGTACTTC.

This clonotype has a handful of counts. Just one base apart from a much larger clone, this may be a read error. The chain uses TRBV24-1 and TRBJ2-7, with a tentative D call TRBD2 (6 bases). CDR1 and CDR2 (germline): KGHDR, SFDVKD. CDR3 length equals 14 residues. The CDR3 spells CATSDFGGSYERYF. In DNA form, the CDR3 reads TGTGCCACCAGTGATTTCGGAGGGTCCTACGAGCGGTACTTC.

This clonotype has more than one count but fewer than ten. The CDR3: CASKYRGHEQYF. The CDR3 DNA reads TGTGCCAGCAAATACAGGGGCCACGAGCAGTACTTC. This rearrangement joins TRBV12-3 or TRBV12-4 to TRBJ2-7; 7 nucleotides match TRBD1. V dropped 7 bases and J dropped 5; count of bases not matched to a gene: 5. The CDR3 covers 12 residues.

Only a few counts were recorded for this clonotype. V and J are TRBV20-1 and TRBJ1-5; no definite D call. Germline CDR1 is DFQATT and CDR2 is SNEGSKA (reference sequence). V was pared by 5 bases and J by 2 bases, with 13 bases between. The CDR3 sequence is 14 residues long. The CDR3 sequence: CSAPRPGGNQPQHF. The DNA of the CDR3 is TGCAGTGCTCCTCGGCCGGGTGGCAATCAGCCCCAGCATTTT.

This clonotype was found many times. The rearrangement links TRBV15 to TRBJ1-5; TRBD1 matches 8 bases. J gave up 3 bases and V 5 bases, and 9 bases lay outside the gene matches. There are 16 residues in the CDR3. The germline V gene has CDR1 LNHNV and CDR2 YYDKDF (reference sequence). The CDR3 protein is CATSQKRQGLNQPQHF. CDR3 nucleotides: TGTGCCACCAGCCAAAAGAGACAGGGGCTCAATCAGCCCCAGCATTTT.

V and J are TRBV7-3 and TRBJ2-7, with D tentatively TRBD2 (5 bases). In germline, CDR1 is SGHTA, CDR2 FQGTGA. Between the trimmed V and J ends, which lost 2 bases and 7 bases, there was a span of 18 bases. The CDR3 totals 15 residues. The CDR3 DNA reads TGTGCCAGCAGCTTACAAGCGGCGAACACCGGGGAGCAGTACTTC. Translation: CASSLQAANTGEQYF.

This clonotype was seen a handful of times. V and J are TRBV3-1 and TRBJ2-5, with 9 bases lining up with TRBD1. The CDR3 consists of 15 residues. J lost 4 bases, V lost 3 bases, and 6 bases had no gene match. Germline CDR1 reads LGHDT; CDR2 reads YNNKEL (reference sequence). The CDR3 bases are TGTGCCAGCAGCCAGGGACAGGGTGGTCGAGAGACCCAGTACTTC. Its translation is CASSQGQGGRETQYF.

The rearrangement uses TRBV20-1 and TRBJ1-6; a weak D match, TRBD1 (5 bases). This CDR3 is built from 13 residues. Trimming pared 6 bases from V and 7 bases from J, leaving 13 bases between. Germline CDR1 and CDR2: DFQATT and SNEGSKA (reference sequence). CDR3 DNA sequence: TGCAGTGCCAGCAGTCCAGGGAATTCACCCCTCCACTTT. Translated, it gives CSASSPGNSPLHF.

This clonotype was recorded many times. Written as DNA, the CDR3 is TGTGCCAGCAGTTACGGGTCCCACAGGAGGTCACCCCTCCACTTT. This encodes CASSYGSHRRSPLHF. This sequence joins TRBV6-5 and TRBJ1-6; perhaps TRBD1 as D (5 bases). The CDR3 is 15 residues long. V shed 2 bases and J shed 10 bases, with 15 bases lying between them. CDR1 is MNHEY, CDR2 SVGAGI, per germline.

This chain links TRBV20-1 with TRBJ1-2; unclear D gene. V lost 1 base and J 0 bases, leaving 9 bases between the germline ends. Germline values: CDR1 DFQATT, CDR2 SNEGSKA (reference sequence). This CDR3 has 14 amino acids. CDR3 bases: TGCAGTGCTAGAGGGCCTGAGTCTAACTATGGCTACACCTTC. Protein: CSARGPESNYGYTF.

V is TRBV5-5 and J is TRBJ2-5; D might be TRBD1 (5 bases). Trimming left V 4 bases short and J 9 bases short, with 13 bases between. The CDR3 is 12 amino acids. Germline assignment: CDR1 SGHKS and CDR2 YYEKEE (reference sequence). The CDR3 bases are TGTGCCAGCAGCCAGGGTGAGAGATCCCAGTACTTC. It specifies CASSQGERSQYF. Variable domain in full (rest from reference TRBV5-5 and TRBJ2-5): DAGVTQSPTHLIKTRGQQVTLRCSPISGHKSVSWYQQVLGQGPQFIFQYYEKEERGRGNFPDRFSARQFPNYSSELNVNALLLGDSALYLCASSQGERSQYFGPGTRLLVL.

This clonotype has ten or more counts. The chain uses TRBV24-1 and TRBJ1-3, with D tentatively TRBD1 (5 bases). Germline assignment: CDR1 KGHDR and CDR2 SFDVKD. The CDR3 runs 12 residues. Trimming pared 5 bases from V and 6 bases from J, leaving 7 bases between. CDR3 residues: CATSAGPNTIYF. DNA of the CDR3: TGTGCCACCAGTGCAGGGCCAAACACCATATATTTT.

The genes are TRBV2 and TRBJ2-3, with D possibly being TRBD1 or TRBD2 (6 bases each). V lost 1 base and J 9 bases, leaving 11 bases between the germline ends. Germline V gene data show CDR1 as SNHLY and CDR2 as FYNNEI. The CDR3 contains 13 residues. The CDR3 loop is CASSEVGGLTQYF. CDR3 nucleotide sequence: TGTGCCAGCAGTGAAGTCGGGGGCCTCACGCAGTATTTT.

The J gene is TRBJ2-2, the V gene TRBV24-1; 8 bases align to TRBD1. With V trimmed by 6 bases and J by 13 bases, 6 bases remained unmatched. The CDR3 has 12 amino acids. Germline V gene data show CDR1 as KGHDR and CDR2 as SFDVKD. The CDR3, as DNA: TGTGCCACCAGTCGGTCCGACAGGGGGCTGTTTTTT. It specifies CATSRSDRGLFF.

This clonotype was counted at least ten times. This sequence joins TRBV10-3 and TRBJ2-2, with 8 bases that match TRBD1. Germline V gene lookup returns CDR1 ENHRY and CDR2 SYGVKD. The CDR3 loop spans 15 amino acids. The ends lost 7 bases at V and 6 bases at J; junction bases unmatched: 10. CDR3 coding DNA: TGTGCCATCAACTCCGGGACAGGTTACTCCGGGGAGCTGTTTTTT. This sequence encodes CAINSGTGYSGELFF.

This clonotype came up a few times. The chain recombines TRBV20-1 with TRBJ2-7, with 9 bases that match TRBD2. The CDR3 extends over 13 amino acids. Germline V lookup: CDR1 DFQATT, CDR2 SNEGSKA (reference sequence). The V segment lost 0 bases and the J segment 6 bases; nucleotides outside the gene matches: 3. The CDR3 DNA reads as TGCAGTGCTAGAGAAGGGACTAGCAGCGAGCAGTACTTC. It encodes CSAREGTSSEQYF.

The CDR3 is CSGIAGTMNTEAFF. CDR3 DNA: TGCAGCGGAATAGCGGGGACGATGAACACTGAAGCTTTCTTT. This sequence joins TRBV29-1 and TRBJ1-1, with D possibly matching TRBD1 (5 bases). CDR1 and CDR2 from the germline V gene are SQVTM and ANQGSEA. The CDR3 contains 14 residues. V was shortened by 7 bases and J by 0 bases, with 15 bases between the two germline ends.